The rows below give T cell receptor beta chains drawn from one sample of a study of radiotherapy plus CTLA-4 blockade in lung cancer. Sequencing used immunoSEQ multiplex PCR; TCRdb keeps in-frame clones, though not all of them. The data contain tens of thousands of clones, around three quarters of them singletons. Specimen: peripheral blood, collected from a patient treated with radiotherapy plus ipilimumab. The source of these receptors is a human donor with non-small cell lung cancer that progressed on radiotherapy plus ipilimumab. Both conserved end residues are part of each CDR3. A D gene is named only where the DNA matches it firmly. Where a row states a size, it is once, few, many or the class of an expanded clone; other rows omit it.

clone size | D gene | J gene | V gene | CDR3 DNA | CDR3 protein
- | - | TRBJ2-3 | TRBV7-9 | TGTGCCAGCAGTCCAGGACACGTAGATACGCAGTATTTT | CASSPGHVDTQYF
- | - | TRBJ1-2 | TRBV19 | TGTGCCAGTAGTATTTCTATGAACGGAAACTATGGCTACACCTTC | CASSISMNGNYGYTF
- | - | TRBJ2-7 | TRBV6-6 | TGTGCCAGCAGCCACAGCTCTGAGCAGTACTTC | CASSHSSEQYF
- | TRBD1 | TRBJ1-4 | TRBV4-1 | TGCGCCACCTCAGGGGGCATAGGTAATGAAAAACTGTTTTTT | CATSGGIGNEKLFF
- | - | TRBJ2-1 | TRBV25-1 | TGTGCCAGCAGTCTAACGGAAGGGTTCCCGAGGGAGGATGAGCAGTTCTTC | CASSLTEGFPREDEQFF
- | - | TRBJ1-1 | TRBV5-1 | TGCGCCAGCAGCTTGCAAGGGTGGGGAACAAGTGAAGCTTTCTTT | CASSLQGWGTSEAFF
- | TRBD1 | TRBJ1-4 | TRBV30 | TGTGCCTGGAGTGTACCATCGACAGGGGAGGATGAAAAACTGTTTTTT | CAWSVPSTGEDEKLFF
once | - | TRBJ1-5 | TRBV6-6 | TGTGCCAGCAGGTTCCAGGACGGGAATCAGCCCCAGCATTTT | CASRFQDGNQPQHF
- | - | TRBJ2-3 | TRBV25-1 | TGTGCCAGCATAGGGAGGCTGGTTACAGATACGCAGTATTTT | CASIGRLVTDTQYF
- | - | TRBJ2-5 | TRBV27 | TGTGCCAGCAGTTTAAATTTTAGGCAAGAGACCCAGTACTTC | CASSLNFRQETQYF
- | - | TRBJ1-2 | TRBV29-1 | TGCAGCGTTGTATCGGCTGACTATGGCTACACCTTC | CSVVSADYGYTF
- | - | TRBJ2-1 | TRBV7-9 | TGTGCCAGCAGCTCCGGTGGGAGGTCCTACAATGAGCAGTTCTTC | CASSSGGRSYNEQFF
- | - | TRBJ2-7 | TRBV5-1 | TGCGCCAGCAGCTTTATACAGGGATCCCCCGCCTACGAGCAGTACTTC | CASSFIQGSPAYEQYF
- | TRBD1 | TRBJ2-7 | TRBV11-2 | TGTGCCAGCAGCATCGCAGGGGGCAGGTACGAGCAGTACTTC | CASSIAGGRYEQYF
- | TRBD2 | TRBJ2-1 | TRBV6-1 | TGTGCCAGCGTATGGACTAGCGGGCACAATGAGCAGTTCTTC | CASVWTSGHNEQFF
- | - | TRBJ1-1 | TRBV18 | TGTGCCAGCTCCCTGGGTAGGCTAAACACTGAAGCTTTCTTT | CASSLGRLNTEAFF
- | - | TRBJ2-2 | TRBV4-3 | TGCGCCAGCAGCCAAGAGAAGGCGGGGACCGGGGAGCTGTTTTTT | CASSQEKAGTGELFF
- | TRBD1 | TRBJ2-7 | TRBV12-5 | TGTGCTAGTGGTTTGGCAAGCAGGGGGCTCGCCTACGAGCAGTACTTC | CASGLASRGLAYEQYF
- | - | TRBJ1-2 | TRBV6-1 | TGTGCCAGCAGTGAGTGGGACAACTATGGCTACACCTTC | CASSEWDNYGYTF
- | - | TRBJ2-5 | TRBV2 | TGTGCCGTCCATGGCGGGATGGTAGAGACCCAGTACTTC | CAVHGGMVETQYF
once | - | TRBJ1-4 | TRBV10-3 | TGTGCCATCAGTGATGAGCGGGCGAGTAATGAAAAACTGTTTTTT | CAISDERASNEKLFF
- | TRBD2 | TRBJ2-3 | TRBV7-9 | TGTGCCAGCAGCTTAGCAGCTAGCGGGAGGTTTGGAGATACGCAGTATTTT | CASSLAASGRFGDTQYF
- | - | TRBJ1-2 | TRBV6-5 | TGTGCCAGCAGTTACGGCGGAGGGCGAATGCGTAGCTACACCTTC | CASSYGGGRMRSYTF
- | - | TRBJ2-3 | TRBV5-6 | TGTGCCAGCAGCTTCCTTGCCACCGATACAGATACGCAGTATTTT | CASSFLATDTDTQYF
- | TRBD1 | TRBJ2-7 | TRBV7-2 | TGTGCCAGCAGCTCACCGGGACAGGGGTACGAGCAGTACTTC | CASSSPGQGYEQYF
few | - | TRBJ1-5 | TRBV28 | TGTGCCAGCAGTGACCTAAAAGGGGTCACCTACAATCAGCCCCAGCATTTT | CASSDLKGVTYNQPQHF
few | - | TRBJ2-7 | TRBV6-6 | TGTGCCAGCAGCCCTCCCGGGAACGCGGCCTACGAGCAGTACTTC | CASSPPGNAAYEQYF
few | TRBD2 | TRBJ2-3 | TRBV27 | TGTGCCAGCAGTTCTGGACTAGCGGGAGGTAGCACAGATACGCAGTATTTT | CASSSGLAGGSTDTQYF
- | TRBD1 | TRBJ1-1 | TRBV28 | TGTGCCAGCAGAACCGGGACAGGGAACACTGAAGCTTTCTTT | CASRTGTGNTEAFF
- | TRBD1 | TRBJ1-5 | TRBV19 | TGTGCCGTCGGGGACAGGGGCAATCAGCCCCAGCATTTT | CAVGDRGNQPQHF
once | - | TRBJ2-7 | TRBV19 | TGTGCCAGTAGTATTGGGGCTAGCAGATTCTACGAGCAGTACTTC | CASSIGASRFYEQYF
- | - | TRBJ1-1 | TRBV2 | TGTGCCAGCAGTGACTACAGGGAAGTCGCTGAAGCTTTCTTT | CASSDYREVAEAFF
once | - | TRBJ2-5 | TRBV13 | TGTGCCAGCAGCTTAGTGGGCCAGAGGGAGACCCAGTACTTC | CASSLVGQRETQYF
- | TRBD1 | TRBJ2-1 | TRBV10-1 | TGCGCCAGCAGTGTACGCAGGGGGTTCAACAATGAGCAGTTCTTC | CASSVRRGFNNEQFF
- | TRBD1 | TRBJ2-1 | TRBV2 | TGTGCCAGCAGTGAACGAGGGGGCGAGTACAATGAGCAGTTCTTC | CASSERGGEYNEQFF
- | TRBD1 | TRBJ2-1 | TRBV29-1 | TGCAGCGTTCGAAAACGACAGGGGGCCGTCGACTATGAGCAGTTCTTC | CSVRKRQGAVDYEQFF
- | - | TRBJ2-3 | TRBV5-1 | TGCGCCAGCAGACTCACATTACAGACAGATACGCAGTATTTT | CASRLTLQTDTQYF
- | - | TRBJ2-1 | TRBV7-7 | TGTGCCAGCAGCTCGGGACCGAACAATGAGCAGTTCTTC | CASSSGPNNEQFF
- | - | TRBJ1-1 | TRBV4-3 | TGCGCCAGCAGTTTGGAGAACACTGAAGCTTTCTTT | CASSLENTEAFF
few | TRBD2 | TRBJ2-5 | TRBV27 | TGTGCCAGCAGTCCAGGCGGCGGGGGGCAAGAGACCCAGTACTTC | CASSPGGGGQETQYF
- | - | TRBJ1-3 | TRBV9 | TGTGCCAGCAGCGTTGACAGTGTCTCTGGAAACACCATATATTTT | CASSVDSVSGNTIYF
- | - | TRBJ1-1 | TRBV18 | TGTGCCAGCTCACCAGGCGTGGCAGGGTCAGCTGAAGCTTTCTTT | CASSPGVAGSAEAFF
- | TRBD1 | TRBJ2-3 | TRBV5-6 | TGTGCCAGCAGCAGCCGGGACAGGGGAGGAACAGATACGCAGTATTTT | CASSSRDRGGTDTQYF
- | - | TRBJ2-2 | TRBV5-1 | TGCGCCAGCAGCTACTCGACCCCGACCGGGGAGCTGTTTTTT | CASSYSTPTGELFF
- | - | TRBJ2-3 | TRBV28 | TGTGCCAGCAGTTTGATCGCGGAAAGCACAGATACGCAGTATTTT | CASSLIAESTDTQYF